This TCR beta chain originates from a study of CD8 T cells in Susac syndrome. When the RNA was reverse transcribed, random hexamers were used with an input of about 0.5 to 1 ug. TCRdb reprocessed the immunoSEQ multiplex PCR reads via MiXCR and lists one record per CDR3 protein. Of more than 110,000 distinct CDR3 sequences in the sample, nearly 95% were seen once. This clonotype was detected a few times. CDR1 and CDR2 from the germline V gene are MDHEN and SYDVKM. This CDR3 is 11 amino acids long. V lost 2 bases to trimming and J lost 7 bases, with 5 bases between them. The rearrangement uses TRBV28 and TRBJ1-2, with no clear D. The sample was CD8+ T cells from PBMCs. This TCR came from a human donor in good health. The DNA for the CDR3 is TGTGCCAGCAGTTTAGGTGGTGGCTACACCTTC. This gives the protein CASSLGGGYTF.